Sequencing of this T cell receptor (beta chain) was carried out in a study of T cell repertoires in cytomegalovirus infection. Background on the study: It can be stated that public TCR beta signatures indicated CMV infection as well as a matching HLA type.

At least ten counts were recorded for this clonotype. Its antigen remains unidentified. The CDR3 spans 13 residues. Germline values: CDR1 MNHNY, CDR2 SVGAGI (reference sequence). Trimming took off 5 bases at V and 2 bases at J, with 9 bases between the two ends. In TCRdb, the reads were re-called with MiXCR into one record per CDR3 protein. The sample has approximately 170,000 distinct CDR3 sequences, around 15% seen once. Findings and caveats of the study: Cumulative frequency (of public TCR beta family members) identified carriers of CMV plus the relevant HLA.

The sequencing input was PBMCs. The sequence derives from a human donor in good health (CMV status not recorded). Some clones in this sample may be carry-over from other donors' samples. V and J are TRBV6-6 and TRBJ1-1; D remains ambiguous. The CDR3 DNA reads TGTGCCAGCAGTCCTCCGGGTAACACTGAAGCTTTCTTT. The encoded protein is CASSPPGNTEAFF.